This T cell receptor beta chain is from a study of monozygotic twins with inflammatory bowel disease. One entry per CDR3 protein, without DNA, is what TCRdb gives after re-calling the 5' RACE reads. Its table lists about 450,000 distinct CDR3 sequences. CDR1 is SGHAT and CDR2 is FQNNGV in the germline V gene. The CDR3 totals 18 residues. Material for sequencing was blood. The chain has TRBV11-2 and TRBJ1-1; without DNA, the TCRdb call of TRBD1 cannot be checked. The receptor's source is a human donor with ulcerative colitis or Crohn's disease, or a healthy co-twin of an affected twin (not recorded which). CDR3 sequence reads: CASSLFFGGQRMNTEAFF.